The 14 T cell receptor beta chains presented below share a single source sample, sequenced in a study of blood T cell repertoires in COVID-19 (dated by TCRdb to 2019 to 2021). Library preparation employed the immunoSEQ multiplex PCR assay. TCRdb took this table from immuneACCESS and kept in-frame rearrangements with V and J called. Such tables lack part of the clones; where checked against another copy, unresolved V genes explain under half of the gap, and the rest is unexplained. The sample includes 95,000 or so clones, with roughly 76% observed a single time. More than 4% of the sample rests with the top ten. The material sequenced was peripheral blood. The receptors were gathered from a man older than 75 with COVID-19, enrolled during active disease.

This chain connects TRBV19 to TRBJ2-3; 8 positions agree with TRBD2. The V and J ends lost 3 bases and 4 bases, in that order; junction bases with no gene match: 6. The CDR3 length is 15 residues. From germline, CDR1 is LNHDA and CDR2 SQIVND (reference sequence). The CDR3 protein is CASSMPGRGPDTQYF. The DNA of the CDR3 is TGTGCCAGTAGTATGCCCGGGAGGGGCCCAGATACGCAGTATTTT.

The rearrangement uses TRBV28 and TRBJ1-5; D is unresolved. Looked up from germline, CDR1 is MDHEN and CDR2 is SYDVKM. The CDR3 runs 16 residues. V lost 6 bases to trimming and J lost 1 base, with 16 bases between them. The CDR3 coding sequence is TGTGCCAGCAGAGGTTTCAGGTTGGTGAGCAATCAGCCCCAGCATTTT. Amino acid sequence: CASRGFRLVSNQPQHF.

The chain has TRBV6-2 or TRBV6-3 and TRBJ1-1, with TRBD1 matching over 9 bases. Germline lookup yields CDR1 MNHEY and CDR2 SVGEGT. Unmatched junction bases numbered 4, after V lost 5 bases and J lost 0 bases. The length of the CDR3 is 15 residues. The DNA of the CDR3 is TGTGCCAGCAGTAACAGACAGGGGGTGAACACTGAAGCTTTCTTT. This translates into CASSNRQGVNTEAFF.

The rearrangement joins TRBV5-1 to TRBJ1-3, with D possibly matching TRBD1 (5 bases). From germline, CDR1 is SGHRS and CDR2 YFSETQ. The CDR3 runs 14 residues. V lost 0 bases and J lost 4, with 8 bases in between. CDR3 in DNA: TGCGCCAGCAGCTTGGCAGGGCGCGGAAACACCATATATTTT. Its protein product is CASSLAGRGNTIYF.

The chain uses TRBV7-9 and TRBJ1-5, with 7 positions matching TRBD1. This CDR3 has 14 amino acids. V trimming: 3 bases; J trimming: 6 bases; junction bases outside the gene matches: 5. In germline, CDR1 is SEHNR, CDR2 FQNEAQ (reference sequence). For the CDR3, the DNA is TGTGCCAGCAGCTTTGGGACAGACGGTCAGCCCCAGCATTTT. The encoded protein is CASSFGTDGQPQHF.

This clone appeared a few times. The CDR3 nucleotides are TGTGCCAGCTCACGGACAGGACCCGATGGCTACACCTTC. Encoded protein: CASSRTGPDGYTF. The rearrangement links TRBV18 to TRBJ1-2, with TRBD1 identical over 7 bases. In germline, CDR1 is KGHSH, CDR2 LQKENI. V dropped 4 bases and J dropped 6; count of bases not matched to a gene: 5. The CDR3 extends over 13 amino acids. The whole variable domain, filled in from reference TRBV18 and TRBJ1-2, reads NAGVMQNPRHLVRRRGQEARLRCSPMKGHSHVYWYRQLPEEGLKFMVYLQKENIIDESGMPKERFSAEFPKEGPSILRIQQVVRGDSAAYFCASSRTGPDGYTFGSGTRLTVV.

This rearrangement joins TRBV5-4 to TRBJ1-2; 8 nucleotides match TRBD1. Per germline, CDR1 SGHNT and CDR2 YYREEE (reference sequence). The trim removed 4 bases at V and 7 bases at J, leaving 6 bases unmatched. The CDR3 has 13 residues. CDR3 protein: CASSQDRVGGYTF. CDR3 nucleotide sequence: TGTGCCAGCAGCCAGGACAGGGTGGGTGGCTACACCTTC.

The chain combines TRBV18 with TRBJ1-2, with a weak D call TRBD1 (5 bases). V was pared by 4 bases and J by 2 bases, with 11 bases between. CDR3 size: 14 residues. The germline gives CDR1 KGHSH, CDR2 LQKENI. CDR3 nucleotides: TGTGCCAGCTCACTTCAGACAGAAAACTATGGCTACACCTTC. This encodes CASSLQTENYGYTF.

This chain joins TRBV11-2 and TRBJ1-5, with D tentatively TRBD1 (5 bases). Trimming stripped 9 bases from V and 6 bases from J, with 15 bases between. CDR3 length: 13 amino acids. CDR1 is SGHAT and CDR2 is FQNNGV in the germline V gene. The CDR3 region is CASARGEFQPQHF. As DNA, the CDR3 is TGTGCCAGTGCCCGGGGGGAGTTTCAGCCCCAGCATTTT.

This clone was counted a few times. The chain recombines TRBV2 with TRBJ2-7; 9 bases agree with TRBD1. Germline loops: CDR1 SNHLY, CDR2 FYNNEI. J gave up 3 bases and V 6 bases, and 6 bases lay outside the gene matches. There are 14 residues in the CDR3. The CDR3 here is CASRKQGAHYEQYF. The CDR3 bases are TGTGCCAGCAGGAAACAGGGGGCTCACTACGAGCAGTACTTC.

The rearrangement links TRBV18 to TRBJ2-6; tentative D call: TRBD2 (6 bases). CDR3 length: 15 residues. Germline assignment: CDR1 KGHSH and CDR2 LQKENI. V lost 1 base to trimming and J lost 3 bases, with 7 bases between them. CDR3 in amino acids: CASSPLGGGANVLTF. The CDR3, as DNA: TGTGCCAGCTCACCACTGGGGGGTGGGGCCAACGTCCTGACTTTC. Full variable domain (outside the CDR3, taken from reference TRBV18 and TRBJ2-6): NAGVMQNPRHLVRRRGQEARLRCSPMKGHSHVYWYRQLPEEGLKFMVYLQKENIIDESGMPKERFSAEFPKEGPSILRIQQVVRGDSAAYFCASSPLGGGANVLTFGAGSRLTVL.

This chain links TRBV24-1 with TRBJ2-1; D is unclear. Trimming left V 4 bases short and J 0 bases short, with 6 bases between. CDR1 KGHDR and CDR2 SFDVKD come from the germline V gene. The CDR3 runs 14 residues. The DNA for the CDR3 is TGTGCCACCAGTGACCCGAGCTCCTACAATGAGCAGTTCTTC. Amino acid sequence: CATSDPSSYNEQFF.

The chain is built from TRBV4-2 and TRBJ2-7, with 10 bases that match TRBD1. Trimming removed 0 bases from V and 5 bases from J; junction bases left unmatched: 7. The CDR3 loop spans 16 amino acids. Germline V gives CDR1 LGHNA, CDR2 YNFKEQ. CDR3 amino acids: CASSQDATGGKNEQYF. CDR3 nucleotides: TGTGCCAGCAGCCAAGACGCGACAGGGGGCAAGAACGAGCAGTACTTC.

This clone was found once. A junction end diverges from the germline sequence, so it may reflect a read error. CDR3 sequence reads: CASSSRDRDNSPLHF. For the CDR3, the DNA is TGTGCCAGCAGTTCCCGGGACAGGGATAACTCACCCCTCCACTTT. This sequence joins TRBV7-2 and TRBJ1-6; 9 positions match TRBD1. This CDR3 contains 15 residues. Germline CDR1 reads SGHTA; CDR2 reads FQGNSA.